This entry describes one T cell receptor beta chain. This clone was recorded only once. The target of this receptor is not known. Base qualities are not at hand, and no much larger clone is one base apart. The same CDR3 can be traced to other DNA sequences in this sample. CDR1 ENHRY and CDR2 SYGVKD were looked up in the germline V gene. The CDR3 holds 16 amino acids from the cysteine to the phenylalanine. The sequence is cut down to CDR3 DNA, 48 bases in frame from base 1. V ends up 0 bases short and J 0 bases short, with an unmatched junction base count of 4. This record belongs to a study of blood T cell repertoires in COVID-19 (dated by TCRdb to 2019 to 2021). For the study in its entirety: The collaborator samples originated in the United States, Italy and Spain and spanned the acute and convalescent phases of COVID-19. The samples were drawn from two sources: the first 160 participants of the ongoing ImmuneRACE study, and 950 to 1,500 subjects contributed by 6 global collaborators. Subjects who had been exposed to COVID-19, were actively infected with it, or had recovered from it provided the deeply sampled blood TCRbeta repertoires that made up the dataset. Where available, HLA class I and class II types were obtained from metadata supplied by the sample provider rather than from assay-based typing. The repertoires were made available in a free public database intended to serve as a resource for research on the immune response to SARS-CoV-2. A de-identified subject ID, COVID-19 status, age in years and sex were almost always included in the sample metadata. The prospective study material was composed of cDNA or gDNA derived from T cells, B-cell-depleted T cells, or PBMCs.

At one collaborating source in Seattle, patients were enrolled during active infection and were followed longitudinally through the course of disease. Each collaborating institution followed its own protocols to collect whole blood in K2EDTA tubes. For TCRbeta analysis, collaborators shipped samples in one of three forms: frozen whole blood, isolated PBMCs, or DNA extracted from either of those sample types. The immunoSEQ Assay, a bias-controlled multiplex PCR, was used to amplify TCRbeta CDR3 regions from genomic DNA. Turning to the authors' computational methods: The number of nucleated cells in each sample was estimated from the amplification of reference gene primers within the assay. To quantify the absolute abundance of each unique TCRbeta CDR3 rearrangement, sequence reads were collapsed and filtered. For each sample, productive Simpson clonality was calculated by taking the square root of Simpson's diversity index across productive rearrangements. TCRdb re-hosts the immuneACCESS table, in-frame sequences only. Its copies lack some clones; in the studies checked, an unresolved V gene accounts for under half of them, and the cause for the rest is not known. The D gene and trimming were derived from the DNA, and the V and J assignments and clone size from that table. A total of 210,000 or so clones appear in this sample, 75% to 85% of them only once. The biggest ten clones account for about 5.1% of the sample.

What the study reported, not specific to this receptor: The quantity of clinical and demographic metadata differed by source and by participant and was supplied without curation.

Sequencing was done on a sample of peripheral blood. The sequence derives from a man in his forties or fifties with COVID-19, enrolled during active disease. The receptor chain draws on TRBV10-3 and TRBJ1-1, with 7 junctional bases fitting TRBD1. The DNA sequence is given as TGTGCCATCAGTGAGTCGGGACAGTTCATGAACACTGAAGCTTTCTTT. Its translation is CAISESGQFMNTEAFF.